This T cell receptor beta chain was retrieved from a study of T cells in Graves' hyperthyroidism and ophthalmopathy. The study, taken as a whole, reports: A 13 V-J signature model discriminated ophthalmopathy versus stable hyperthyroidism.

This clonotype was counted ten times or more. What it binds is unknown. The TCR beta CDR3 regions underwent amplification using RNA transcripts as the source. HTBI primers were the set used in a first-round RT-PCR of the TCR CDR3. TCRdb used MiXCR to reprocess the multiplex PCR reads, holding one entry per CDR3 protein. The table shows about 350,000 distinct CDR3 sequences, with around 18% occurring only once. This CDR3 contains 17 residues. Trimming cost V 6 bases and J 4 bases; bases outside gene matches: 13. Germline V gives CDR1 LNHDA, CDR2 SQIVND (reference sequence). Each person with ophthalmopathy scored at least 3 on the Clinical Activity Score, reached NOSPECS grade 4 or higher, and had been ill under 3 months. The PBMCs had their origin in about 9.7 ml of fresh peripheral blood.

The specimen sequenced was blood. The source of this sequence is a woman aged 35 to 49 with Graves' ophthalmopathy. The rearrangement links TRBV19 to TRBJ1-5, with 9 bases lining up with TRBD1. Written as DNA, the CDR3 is TGTGCCAGTAGGATGATGACCGGGACAGGGAGGAATCAGCCCCAGCATTTT. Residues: CASRMMTGTGRNQPQHF.